The 18 T cell receptor beta chains below all came from one sample that was sequenced in a study of blood T cells in healthy people across ages. Sample-barcoded 5' priming and a J-beta primer mix drove a second PCR of about 7 to 12 cycles. One entry per CDR3 protein results from TCRdb running MiXCR on the 5' RACE reads. The table includes some 1.8 million distinct CDR3 sequences, roughly two fifths detected once. The sequencing input was blood. Receptors were obtained from a human donor in good health.

This clonotype has only a few counts. The chain has TRBV7-2 and TRBJ1-1; a weak D match, TRBD1 (5 bases). Germline V gene lookup returns CDR1 SGHTA and CDR2 FQGNSA. V was pared by 2 bases and J by 3 bases, with 10 bases between. The CDR3 is 14 residues long. CDR3 protein: CASSLQGTDTEAFF. In DNA, the CDR3 is TGTGCCAGCAGCTTACAGGGTACGGACACTGAAGCTTTCTTT. Looking up the rest from reference TRBV7-2 and TRBJ1-1 gives the full variable domain: GAGVSQSPSNKVTEKGKDVELRCDPISGHTALYWYRQSLGQGLEFLIYFQGNSAPDKSGLPSDRFSAERTGGSVSTLTIQRTQQEDSAVYLCASSLQGTDTEAFFGQGTRLTVV.

This clonotype appeared a few times. V and J are TRBV7-9 and TRBJ1-1; the D gene is possibly TRBD1 (5 bases). The CDR3 extends over 13 amino acids. CDR1 and CDR2 from the germline V gene are SEHNR and FQNEAQ (reference sequence). Trimming pared 5 bases from V and 10 bases from J, leaving 17 bases between. The CDR3 region has the DNA TGTGCCAGCAGCGCACAGGTAGAGCGGGTAGCTTTCTTT. This codes for CASSAQVERVAFF.

The chain employs TRBV5-1 and TRBJ1-2; D not resolved. Germline-derived CDR1 and CDR2 are SGHRS and YFSETQ. Trimming removed 1 base from V and 0 bases from J, with 10 bases in between. The CDR3 sequence is 15 residues long. The CDR3, as DNA: TGCGCCAGCAGCTTGACCCCCACAGCTAACTATGGCTACACCTTC. Its translation: CASSLTPTANYGYTF. The variable domain in full, with the rest retrieved from reference TRBV5-1 and TRBJ1-2, is KAGVTQTPRYLIKTRGQQVTLSCSPISGHRSVSWYQQTPGQGLQFLFEYFSETQRNKGNFPGRFSGRQFSNSRSEMNVSTLELGDSALYLCASSLTPTANYGYTFGSGTRLTVV.

This clonotype was detected a few times. The V call is TRBV10-3, the J call TRBJ2-7, with no clear D. Looked up from germline, CDR1 is ENHRY and CDR2 is SYGVKD. V dropped 11 bases and J dropped 0 bases, with 17 bases sitting between them. The CDR3 contains 14 residues. CDR3 sequence: CAVRATRSSYEQYF. DNA of the CDR3: TGTGCCGTTAGAGCGACACGGAGCTCCTACGAGCAGTACTTC.

V and J are TRBV29-1 and TRBJ2-3, with D unclear. This CDR3 is built from 16 residues. The V gene's germline CDR1 is SQVTM and CDR2 ANQGSEA. V dropped 1 base and J dropped 4 bases, with 18 bases sitting between them. In nucleotides, the CDR3 is TGCAGCGTTGAAGGCGTAGAGTTTTTTACCGCAGATACGCAGTATTTT. Its translation: CSVEGVEFFTADTQYF.

The J gene is TRBJ1-2, the V gene TRBV28, with no clear D. Per the germline V gene, CDR1 is MDHEN and CDR2 is SYDVKM. The CDR3 is 11 residues long. V was pared by 4 bases and J by 7 bases, with 7 bases between. The CDR3 region has the DNA TGTGCCAGCAGTTCGTGGGTTGGCTACACCTTC. Encoded protein: CASSSWVGYTF.

This clonotype has a handful of counts. V gene TRBV20-1 combines with J gene TRBJ2-7, with TRBD2 matching over 8 bases. V dropped 6 bases and J dropped 3; count of bases not matched to a gene: 16. This CDR3 comprises 16 residues. Germline-derived CDR1 and CDR2 are DFQATT and SNEGSKA (reference sequence). CDR3 coding DNA: TGCAGTGCCGACCGTGACTACGGGGGGGACAACTACGAGCAGTACTTC. This encodes CSADRDYGGDNYEQYF.

The chain uses TRBV2 and TRBJ1-4; D uncertain. Per the germline V gene, CDR1 is SNHLY and CDR2 is FYNNEI. The V and J ends lost 11 bases and 0 bases respectively, with 16 bases between them. CDR3 length equals 15 residues. In DNA form, the CDR3 reads TGTGCCGGTCAGGTGGGCCATGCAACTAATGAAAAACTGTTTTTT. Amino acid sequence: CAGQVGHATNEKLFF.

This clonotype was found a few times. The rearrangement uses TRBV10-3 and TRBJ1-2, with D possibly matching TRBD1 (6 bases). Trimming cost V 2 bases and J 6 bases, with 13 bases left between them. The germline V gene encodes CDR1 ENHRY and CDR2 SYGVKD. The CDR3 extends over 14 amino acids. Here the CDR3 DNA reads TGTGCCATCAGTGAGGAGCCAGGGGCTCATGGCTACACCTTC. Its translation: CAISEEPGAHGYTF.

The chain links TRBV20-1 to TRBJ1-1; 8 bases align to TRBD1. The CDR3 is 15 amino acids. The V and J ends lost 3 bases and 3 bases, in that order; junction bases with no gene match: 9. Germline loops: CDR1 DFQATT, CDR2 SNEGSKA (reference sequence). The CDR3 here is CSARSRTGSDTEAFF. As DNA, the CDR3 is TGCAGTGCTAGGTCAAGGACAGGGTCGGACACTGAAGCTTTCTTT.

As concerns this clonotype: An end of the junction differs from the germline gene, which may be a read error. The rearrangement joins TRBV5-4 to TRBJ2-3; a possible D gene is TRBD2 (6 bases). The length of the CDR3 is 12 residues. The germline V gene has CDR1 SGHNT and CDR2 YYREEE (reference sequence). CDR3 nucleotide sequence: TGTGCCAGTAGCTTGGTGGGGAGGCCGCAGTATTTT. Translated, it gives CASSLVGRPQYF.

V and J are TRBV6-1 and TRBJ2-3, with D unclear. Germline CDR1 reads MNHNS; CDR2 reads SASEGT. The CDR3 has 14 amino acids. V lost 1 base to trimming and J lost 2 bases, with 7 bases between them. The CDR3 sequence: CASSEGQHTDTQYF. For the CDR3, the DNA is TGTGCCAGCAGTGAAGGGCAGCACACAGATACGCAGTATTTT.

This clonotype appeared a few times. This sequence joins TRBV7-3 and TRBJ2-3; D perhaps matches TRBD2 (5 bases). The CDR3 runs to 17 residues. Germline CDR1 and CDR2: SGHTA and FQGTGA. Trimming took 0 bases from V and 3 from J, leaving 16 bases between them. The CDR3 here is CASSLTSFGRATDTQYF. The CDR3 DNA reads as TGTGCCAGCAGCTTAACATCGTTCGGGCGGGCGACAGATACGCAGTATTTT.

This clonotype was seen a few times. V is TRBV7-9 and J is TRBJ1-2; 8 bases match TRBD1. Germline assignment: CDR1 SEHNR and CDR2 FQNEAQ (reference sequence). V was pared by 1 base and J by 7 bases, with 5 bases of the junction left unmatched. The length of the CDR3 is 14 residues. In DNA, the CDR3 is TGTGCCAGCAGCTTAGATCAGGGGGCGTTTGGCTACACCTTC. Translating it yields CASSLDQGAFGYTF.

This chain connects TRBV15 to TRBJ2-4; D may be TRBD1 (6 bases). The closer fit of TRBJ2-7 to the DNA end suggests the J call may be wrong. Germline V gene sequence: CDR1 LNHNV, CDR2 YYDKDF (reference sequence). This CDR3 has 15 amino acids. CDR3 sequence (DNA): TGTGCCACCAGCAGAGATTCCCAGGGGCTTGCCGAGCAGTACTTC. It translates to CATSRDSQGLAEQYF.

CDR3 DNA: TGTGCCACCGCTGAGCGGGGGTACACAGATACGCAGTATTTT. This sequence encodes CATAERGYTDTQYF. The J gene is TRBJ2-3, the V gene TRBV7-2; the match to TRBD2 covers 8 bases. The trim removed 10 bases at V and 2 bases at J, leaving 8 bases unmatched. The CDR3 length is 14 residues. The V gene's germline CDR1 is SGHTA and CDR2 FQGNSA. Complete variable domain (other parts from reference TRBV7-2 and TRBJ2-3): GAGVSQSPSNKVTEKGKDVELRCDPISGHTALYWYRQSLGQGLEFLIYFQGNSAPDKSGLPSDRFSAERTGGSVSTLTIQRTQQEDSAVYLCATAERGYTDTQYFGPGTRLTVL.

V usage is TRBV7-9 and J usage is TRBJ2-4; D gene uncertain. In germline, CDR1 is SEHNR, CDR2 FQNEAQ (reference sequence). V was shortened by 5 bases and J by 13 bases, with 12 bases between the two germline ends. The CDR3 has 11 residues. In DNA, the CDR3 is TGTGCCAGCAGCCAGGATGCGTGGCAGTACTTC. Protein: CASSQDAWQYF.

The chain recombines TRBV12-5 with TRBJ2-1; TRBD2 aligns across 8 bases. The CDR3 runs 13 residues. Germline CDR1 and CDR2: LGHNT and FRNRAP. The trim removed 5 bases at V and 10 bases at J, leaving 7 bases unmatched. For the CDR3, the DNA is TGTGCTAGTGGTAACCGGGGGGGCGGGGAGCAGTTCTTC. This gives the protein CASGNRGGGEQFF. The complete variable domain, with remaining parts taken from reference TRBV12-5 and TRBJ2-1, reads DARVTQTPRHKVTEMGQEVTMRCQPILGHNTVFWYRQTMMQGLELLAYFRNRAPLDDSGMPKDRFSAEMPDATLATLKIQPSEPRDSAVYFCASGNRGGGEQFFGPGTRLTVL.